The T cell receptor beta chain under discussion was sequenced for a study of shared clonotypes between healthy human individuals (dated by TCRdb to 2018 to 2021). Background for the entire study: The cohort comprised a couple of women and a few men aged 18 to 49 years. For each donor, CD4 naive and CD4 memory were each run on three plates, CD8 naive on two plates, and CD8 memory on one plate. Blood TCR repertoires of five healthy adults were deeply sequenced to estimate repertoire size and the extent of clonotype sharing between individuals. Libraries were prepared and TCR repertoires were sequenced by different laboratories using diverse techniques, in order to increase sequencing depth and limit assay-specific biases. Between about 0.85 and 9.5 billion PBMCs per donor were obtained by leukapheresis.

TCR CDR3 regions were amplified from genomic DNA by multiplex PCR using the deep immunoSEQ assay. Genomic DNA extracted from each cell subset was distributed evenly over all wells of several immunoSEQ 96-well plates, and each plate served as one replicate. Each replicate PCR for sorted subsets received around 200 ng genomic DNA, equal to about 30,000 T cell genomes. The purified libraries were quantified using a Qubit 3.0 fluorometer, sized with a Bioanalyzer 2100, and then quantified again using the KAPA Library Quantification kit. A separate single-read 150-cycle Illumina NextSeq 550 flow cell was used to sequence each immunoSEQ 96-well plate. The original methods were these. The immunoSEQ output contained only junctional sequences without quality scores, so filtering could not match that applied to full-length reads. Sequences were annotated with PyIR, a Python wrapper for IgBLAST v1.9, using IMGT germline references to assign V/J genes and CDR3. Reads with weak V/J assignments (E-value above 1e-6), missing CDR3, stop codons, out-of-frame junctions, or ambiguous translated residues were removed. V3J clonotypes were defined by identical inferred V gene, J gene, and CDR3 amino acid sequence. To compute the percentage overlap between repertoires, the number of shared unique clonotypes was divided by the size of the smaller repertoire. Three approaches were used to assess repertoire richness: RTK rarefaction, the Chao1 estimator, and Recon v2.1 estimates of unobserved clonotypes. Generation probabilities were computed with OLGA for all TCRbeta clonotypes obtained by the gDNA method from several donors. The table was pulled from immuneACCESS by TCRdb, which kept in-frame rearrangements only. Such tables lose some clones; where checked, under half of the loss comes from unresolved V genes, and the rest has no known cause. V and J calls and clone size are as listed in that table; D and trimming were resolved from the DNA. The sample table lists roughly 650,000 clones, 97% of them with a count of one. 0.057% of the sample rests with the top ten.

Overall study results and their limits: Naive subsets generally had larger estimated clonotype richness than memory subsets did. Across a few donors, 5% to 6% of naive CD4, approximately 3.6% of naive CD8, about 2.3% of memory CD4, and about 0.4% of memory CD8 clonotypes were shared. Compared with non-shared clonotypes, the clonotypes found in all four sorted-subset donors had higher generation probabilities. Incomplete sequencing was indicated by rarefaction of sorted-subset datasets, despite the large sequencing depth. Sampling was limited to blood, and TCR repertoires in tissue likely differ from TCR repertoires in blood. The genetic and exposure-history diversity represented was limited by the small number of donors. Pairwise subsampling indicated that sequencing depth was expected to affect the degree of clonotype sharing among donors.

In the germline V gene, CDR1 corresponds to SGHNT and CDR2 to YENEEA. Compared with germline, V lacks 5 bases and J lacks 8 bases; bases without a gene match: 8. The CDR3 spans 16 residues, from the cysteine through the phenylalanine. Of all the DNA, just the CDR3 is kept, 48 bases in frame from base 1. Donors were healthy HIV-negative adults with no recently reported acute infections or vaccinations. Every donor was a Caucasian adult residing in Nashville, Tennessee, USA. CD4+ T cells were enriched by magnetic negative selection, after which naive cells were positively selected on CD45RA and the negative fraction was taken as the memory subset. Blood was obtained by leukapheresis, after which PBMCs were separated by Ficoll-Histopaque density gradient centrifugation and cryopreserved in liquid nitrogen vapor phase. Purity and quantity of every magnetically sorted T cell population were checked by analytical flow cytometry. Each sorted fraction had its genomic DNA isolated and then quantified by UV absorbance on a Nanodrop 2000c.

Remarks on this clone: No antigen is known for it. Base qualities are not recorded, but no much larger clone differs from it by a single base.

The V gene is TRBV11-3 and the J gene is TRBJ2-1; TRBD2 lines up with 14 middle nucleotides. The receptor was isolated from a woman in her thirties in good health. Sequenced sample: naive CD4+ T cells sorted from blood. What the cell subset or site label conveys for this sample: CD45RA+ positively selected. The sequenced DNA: TGTGCCAGCAGCAGCGGGACTAGCGGGAGTATCGATGAGCAGTTCTTC. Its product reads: CASSSGTSGSIDEQFF.